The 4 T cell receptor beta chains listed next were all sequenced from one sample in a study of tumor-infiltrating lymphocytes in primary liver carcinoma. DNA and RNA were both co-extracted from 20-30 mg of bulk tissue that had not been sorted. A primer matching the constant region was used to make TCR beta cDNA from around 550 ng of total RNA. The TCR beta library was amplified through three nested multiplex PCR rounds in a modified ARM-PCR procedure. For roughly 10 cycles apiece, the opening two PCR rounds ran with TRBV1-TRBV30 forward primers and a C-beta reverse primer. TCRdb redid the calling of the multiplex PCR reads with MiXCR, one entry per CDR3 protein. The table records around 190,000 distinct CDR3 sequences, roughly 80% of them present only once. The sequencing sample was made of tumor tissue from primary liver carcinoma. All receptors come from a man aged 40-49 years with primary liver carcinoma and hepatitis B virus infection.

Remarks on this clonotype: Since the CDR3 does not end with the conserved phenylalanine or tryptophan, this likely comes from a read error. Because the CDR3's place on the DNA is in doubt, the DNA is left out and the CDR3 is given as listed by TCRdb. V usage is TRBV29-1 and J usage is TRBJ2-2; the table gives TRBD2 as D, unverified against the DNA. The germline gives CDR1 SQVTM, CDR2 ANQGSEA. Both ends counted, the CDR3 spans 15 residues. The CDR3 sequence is CSALTNGTNTGEMFL.

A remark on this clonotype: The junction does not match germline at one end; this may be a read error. The CDR3 DNA reads as TGCGCCAGCAGCCAAGGTACGGGTAGCGGGAGTAATACCCAGTATTTT. It specifies CASSQGTGSGSNTQYF. The chain joins TRBV4-1 to TRBJ2-3; TRBD2 matches at 9 bases. Germline V CDR1 and CDR2: MGHRA, YSYEKL. The CDR3 has 16 residues.

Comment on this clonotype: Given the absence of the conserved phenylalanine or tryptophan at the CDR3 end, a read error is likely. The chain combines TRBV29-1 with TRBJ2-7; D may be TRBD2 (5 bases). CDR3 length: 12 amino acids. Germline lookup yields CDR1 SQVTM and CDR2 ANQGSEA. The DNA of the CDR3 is TGTAGCGCGGGTTCGGGTAATCACGAGCAGTACTAC. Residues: CSAGSGNHEQYY.

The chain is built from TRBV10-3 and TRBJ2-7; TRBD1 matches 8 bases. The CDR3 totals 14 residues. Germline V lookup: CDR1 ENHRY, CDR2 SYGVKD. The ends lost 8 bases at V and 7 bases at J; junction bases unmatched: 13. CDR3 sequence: CAIGQGLIGVEQYF. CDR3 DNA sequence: TGTGCCATCGGACAGGGACTCATTGGGGTTGAGCAGTACTTC.